This TCR beta chain is from a study of blood T cell repertoires in COVID-19 (dated by TCRdb to about 2020). General notes on the study: The collaborator samples originated in the United States, Italy and Spain and spanned the acute and convalescent phases of COVID-19. A freely available public database, intended as a resource for researchers studying the immune response to SARS-CoV-2, is where the repertoires were released. The material from the prospective study consisted of cDNA or gDNA derived from T cells, B-cell-depleted T cells, or PBMCs. Sample metadata almost always included a de-identified subject ID, COVID-19 status, age in years and sex. Samples were obtained from the ongoing ImmuneRACE study (first 160 participants) and from roughly 1,300 subjects provided by 6 global collaborators. Deeply sampled blood TCRbeta repertoires from subjects exposed to, actively infected with, or recovered from COVID-19 were included in the dataset. HLA class I and class II types, where available, came from metadata supplied by the sample provider rather than from assay-based typing. Overall study outcomes, separate from this receptor: The amount of clinical and demographic metadata varied by source and participant and was provided uncurated.

Per the germline V gene, KGHSH is the CDR1 and LQKENI is the CDR2. V sheds 4 bases and J sheds 1 base, leaving 8 bases between their ends. There are 13 amino acids in the CDR3, from cysteine to phenylalanine inclusive. Kept here is only the CDR3 DNA, which spans 39 bases and is read in frame from base 1. In the case of this clone: No cognate antigen has been identified for it. One base away there is no much larger clone; base qualities are not given.

The immunoSEQ Assay, a bias-controlled multiplex PCR, was used to amplify TCRbeta CDR3 regions from genomic DNA. The authors processed their data as follows. The number of nucleated cells in each sample was estimated by amplification of reference gene primers within the assay. To quantify the absolute abundance of each unique TCRbeta CDR3 rearrangement, sequence reads were collapsed and filtered. For each sample, productive Simpson clonality was calculated as the square root of Simpson's diversity index over productive rearrangements. TCRdb took over this immuneACCESS table, retaining in-frame rearrangements with V and J assigned. Such tables are incomplete; in checked studies, under half of the missing clones stem from an unresolved V gene, and the remainder is unexplained. Clone size and V and J calls were adopted from that table, with D and trimming inferred from the DNA. The sample includes some 50,000 clones, with less than 95% observed a single time. The ten largest clones add up to roughly 6.4% of the sample.

The collaborating institutions used their own protocols to collect whole blood in K2EDTA tubes. For TCRbeta analysis, collaborator samples were shipped as frozen whole blood, as isolated PBMCs, or as DNA extracted from either sample type. The sequence is built from TRBV18 and TRBJ2-7, with a weak D call of TRBD2 (6 bases match). The specimen was peripheral blood. The sequence derives from a middle-aged man with acute or convalescent COVID-19. The DNA reads TGTGCCAGCTCACTCGGGACTTCCTACGAGCAGTACTTC. Translated, it reads CASSLGTSYEQYF.